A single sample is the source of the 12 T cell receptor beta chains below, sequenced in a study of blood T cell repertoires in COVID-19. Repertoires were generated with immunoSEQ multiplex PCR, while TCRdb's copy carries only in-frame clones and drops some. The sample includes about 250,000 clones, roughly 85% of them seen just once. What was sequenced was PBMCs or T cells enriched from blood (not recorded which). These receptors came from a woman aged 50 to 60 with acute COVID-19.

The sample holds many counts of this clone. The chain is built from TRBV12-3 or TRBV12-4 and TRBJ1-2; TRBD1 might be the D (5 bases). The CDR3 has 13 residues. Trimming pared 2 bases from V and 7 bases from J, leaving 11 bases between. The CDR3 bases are TGTGCCAGCAGTTTAAGCGGGGCTGCTGGCTACACCTTC. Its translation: CASSLSGAAGYTF.

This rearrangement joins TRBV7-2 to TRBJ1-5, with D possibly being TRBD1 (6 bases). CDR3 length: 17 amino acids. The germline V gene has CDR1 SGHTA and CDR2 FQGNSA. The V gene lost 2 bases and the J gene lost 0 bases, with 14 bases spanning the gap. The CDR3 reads CASSLTAQGYSNQPQHF. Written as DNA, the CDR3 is TGTGCCAGCAGCTTAACCGCACAGGGCTATAGCAATCAGCCCCAGCATTTT.

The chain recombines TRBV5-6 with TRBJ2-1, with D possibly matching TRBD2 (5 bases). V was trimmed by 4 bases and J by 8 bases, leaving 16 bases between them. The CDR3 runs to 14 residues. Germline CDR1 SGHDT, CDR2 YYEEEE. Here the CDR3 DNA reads TGTGCCAGCAGCGATAGGTTAGCGTCGGATGAGCAGTTCTTC. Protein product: CASSDRLASDEQFF.

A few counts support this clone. The CDR3 DNA follows: TGTGCCACCAGTGATCCCGCGGGGGACGCCGGGGAGCTGTTTTTT. Amino acid sequence: CATSDPAGDAGELFF. The chain has TRBV24-1 and TRBJ2-2, with 7 bases that match TRBD2. Germline V lookup: CDR1 KGHDR, CDR2 SFDVKD. The CDR3 is made up of 15 amino acids. V dropped 3 bases and J dropped 6; count of bases not matched to a gene: 6.

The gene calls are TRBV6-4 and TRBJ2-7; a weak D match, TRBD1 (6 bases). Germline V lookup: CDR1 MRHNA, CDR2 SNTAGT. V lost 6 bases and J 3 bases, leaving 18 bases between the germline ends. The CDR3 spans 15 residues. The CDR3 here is CASRRGQTSFYEQYF. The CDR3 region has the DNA TGTGCCAGCAGACGTGGACAGACCTCCTTCTACGAGCAGTACTTC.

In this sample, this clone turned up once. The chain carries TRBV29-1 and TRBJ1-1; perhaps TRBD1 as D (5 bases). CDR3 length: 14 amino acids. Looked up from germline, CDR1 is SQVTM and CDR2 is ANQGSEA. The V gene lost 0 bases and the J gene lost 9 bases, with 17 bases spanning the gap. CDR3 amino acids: CSVEDLNLKGKAFF. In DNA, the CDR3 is TGCAGCGTTGAAGATCTTAATCTGAAGGGGAAAGCTTTCTTT. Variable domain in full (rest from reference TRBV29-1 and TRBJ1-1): SAVISQKPSRDICQRGTSLTIQCQVDSQVTMMFWYRQQPGQSLTLIATANQGSEATYESGFVIDKFPISRPNLTFSTLTVSNMSPEDSSIYLCSVEDLNLKGKAFFGQGTRLTVV.

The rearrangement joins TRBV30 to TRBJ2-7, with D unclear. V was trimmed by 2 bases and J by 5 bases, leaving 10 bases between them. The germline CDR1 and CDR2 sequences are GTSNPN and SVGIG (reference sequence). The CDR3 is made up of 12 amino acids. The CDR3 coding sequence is TGTGCCTGGAGTTTAACCCACAACGAGCAGTACTTC. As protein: CAWSLTHNEQYF.

The CDR3 nucleotides are TGTGCCAGCAGGGCCGGGACAGTGAACACTGAAGCTTTCTTT. Amino acids: CASRAGTVNTEAFF. The genes are TRBV2 and TRBJ1-1, with 7 bases identical to TRBD1. CDR3 length: 14 amino acids. J lost 0 bases, V lost 6 bases, and 4 bases had no gene match. Germline loops: CDR1 SNHLY, CDR2 FYNNEI. Full variable domain (rest looked up from reference TRBV2 and TRBJ1-1): EPEVTQTPSHQVTQMGQEVILRCVPISNHLYFYWYRQILGQKVEFLVSFYNNEISEKSEIFDDQFSVERPDGSNFTLKIRSTKLEDSAMYFCASRAGTVNTEAFFGQGTRLTVV.

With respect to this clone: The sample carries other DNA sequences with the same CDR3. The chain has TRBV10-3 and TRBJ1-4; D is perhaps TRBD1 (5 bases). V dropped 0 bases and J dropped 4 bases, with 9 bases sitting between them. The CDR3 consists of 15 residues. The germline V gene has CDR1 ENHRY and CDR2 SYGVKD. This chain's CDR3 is CAISESRQRNEKLFF. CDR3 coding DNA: TGTGCCATCAGTGAGTCTCGACAGCGTAATGAAAAACTGTTTTTT.

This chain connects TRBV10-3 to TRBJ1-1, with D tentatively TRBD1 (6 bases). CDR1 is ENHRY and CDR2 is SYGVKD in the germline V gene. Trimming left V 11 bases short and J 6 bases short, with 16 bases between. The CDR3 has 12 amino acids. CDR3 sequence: CAASRGISEAFF. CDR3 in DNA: TGTGCCGCATCCAGGGGTATCTCTGAAGCTTTCTTT.

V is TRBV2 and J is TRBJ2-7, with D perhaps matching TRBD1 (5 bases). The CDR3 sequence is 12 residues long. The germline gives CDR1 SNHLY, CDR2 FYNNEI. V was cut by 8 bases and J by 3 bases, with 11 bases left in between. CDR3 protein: CASLMGLYEQYF. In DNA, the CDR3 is TGTGCCAGCCTTATGGGGCTCTACGAGCAGTACTTC.

The CDR3 sequence: CASRPLVRTGGNNEQFF. The CDR3 nucleotides read TGTGCCAGCAGACCTCTAGTGAGGACAGGGGGAAACAATGAGCAGTTCTTC. The chain joins TRBV13 to TRBJ2-1; 10 bases match TRBD1. Trimming at V came to 6 bases and at J to 5 bases, leaving 13 bases not matched to a gene. The CDR3 loop spans 17 amino acids. Looked up from germline, CDR1 is PRHDT and CDR2 is FYEKMQ (reference sequence). Variable domain in full (rest from reference TRBV13 and TRBJ2-1): AAGVIQSPRHLIKEKRETATLKCYPIPRHDTVYWYQQGPGQDPQFLISFYEKMQSDKGSIPDRFSAQQFSDYHSELNMSSLELGDSALYFCASRPLVRTGGNNEQFFGPGTRLTVL.